The T cell receptor beta chain described here comes from a study of T cell responses to AZD1222 COVID-19 vaccine. Overall study context: The analysis combined second doses at about 4 or about 12 weeks. Study findings and constraints: Donors were largely white British and mainly female; clonal diversity was possibly underestimated. Vaccine-associated CD4 TCRs spanned spike, dominant at 160-218 and 743-854. Spike-specific TCR breadth and depth grew following two AZD1222 doses.

Assay: immunoSEQ multiplex PCR; the TCRdb copy retains only in-frame clones and omits some. The sample has roughly 110,000 clones; approximately 90% are singletons. For this clone: Its specificity is not known.

This CDR3 has 13 amino acids. Germline V gene data show CDR1 as GTSNPN and CDR2 as SVGIG (reference sequence). V was clipped by 4 bases and J by 5 bases; unmatched bases: 4. This chain joins TRBV30 and TRBJ1-1; TRBD1 aligns across 10 bases. The sequences come from peripheral blood, collected on day 0 of AZD1222 vaccination. The receptor was derived from an adult in good health. Here the CDR3 reads CAWIRTGGTEAFF. Here the CDR3 DNA reads TGTGCCTGGATTAGGACAGGGGGGACTGAAGCTTTCTTT.